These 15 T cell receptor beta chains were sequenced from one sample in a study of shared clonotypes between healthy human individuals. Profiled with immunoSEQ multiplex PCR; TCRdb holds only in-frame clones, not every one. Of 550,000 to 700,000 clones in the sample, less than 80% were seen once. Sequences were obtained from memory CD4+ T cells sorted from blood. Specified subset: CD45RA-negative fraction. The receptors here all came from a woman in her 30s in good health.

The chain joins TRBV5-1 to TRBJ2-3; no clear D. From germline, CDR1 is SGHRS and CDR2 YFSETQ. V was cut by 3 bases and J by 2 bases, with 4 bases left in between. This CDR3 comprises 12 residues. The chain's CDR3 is CASSSSTDTQYF. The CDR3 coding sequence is TGCGCCAGCAGCTCCTCCACAGATACGCAGTATTTT.

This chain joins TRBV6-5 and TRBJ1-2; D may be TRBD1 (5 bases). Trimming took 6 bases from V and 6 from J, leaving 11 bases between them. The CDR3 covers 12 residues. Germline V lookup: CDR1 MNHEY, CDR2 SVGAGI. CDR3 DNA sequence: TGTGCCAGCAGCCGGGGAGGGGATGGCTACACCTTC. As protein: CASSRGGDGYTF.

The CDR3 sequence is CASSLNSGRANEQFF. CDR3 DNA: TGTGCCAGCAGTTTAAATAGCGGGAGGGCCAACGAGCAGTTCTTC. The chain links TRBV28 to TRBJ2-1, with 11 nucleotides matching TRBD2. The CDR3 length is 15 residues. Unmatched junction bases numbered 7, after V lost 2 bases and J lost 10 bases. CDR1 is MDHEN and CDR2 is SYDVKM in the germline V gene.

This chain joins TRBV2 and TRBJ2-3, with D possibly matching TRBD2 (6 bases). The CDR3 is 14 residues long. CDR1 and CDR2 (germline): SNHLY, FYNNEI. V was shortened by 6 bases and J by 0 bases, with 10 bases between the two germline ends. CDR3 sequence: CASRGDSSTDTQYF. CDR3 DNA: TGTGCCAGCAGAGGGGACTCGAGCACAGATACGCAGTATTTT.

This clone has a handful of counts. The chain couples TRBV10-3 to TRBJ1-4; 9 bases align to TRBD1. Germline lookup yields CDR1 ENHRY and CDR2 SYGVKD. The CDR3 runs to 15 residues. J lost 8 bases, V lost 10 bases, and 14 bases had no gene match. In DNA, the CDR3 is TGTGCCACTTCGGCAACAGGGGGCGGAAACGAAAAACTGTTTTTT. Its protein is CATSATGGGNEKLFF.

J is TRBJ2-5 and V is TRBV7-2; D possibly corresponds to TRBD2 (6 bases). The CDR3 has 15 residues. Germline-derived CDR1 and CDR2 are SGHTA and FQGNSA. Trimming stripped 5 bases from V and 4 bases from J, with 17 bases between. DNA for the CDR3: TGTGCCAGCAGCCTTCACAAGGGAGGTGGAGAGACCCAGTACTTC. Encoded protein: CASSLHKGGGETQYF.

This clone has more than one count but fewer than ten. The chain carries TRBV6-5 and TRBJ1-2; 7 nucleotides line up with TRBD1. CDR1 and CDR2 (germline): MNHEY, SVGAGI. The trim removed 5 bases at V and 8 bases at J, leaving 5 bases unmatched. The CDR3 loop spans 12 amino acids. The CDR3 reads CASSQTGYGYTF. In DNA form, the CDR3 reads TGTGCCAGCAGTCAGACAGGGTACGGCTACACCTTC.

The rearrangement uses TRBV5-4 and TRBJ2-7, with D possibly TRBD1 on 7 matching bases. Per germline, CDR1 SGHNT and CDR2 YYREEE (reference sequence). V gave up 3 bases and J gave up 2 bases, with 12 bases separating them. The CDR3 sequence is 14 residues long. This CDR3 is CASSSGGQPYEQYF. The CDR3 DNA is TGTGCCAGCAGCTCAGGGGGGCAACCCTACGAGCAGTACTTC.

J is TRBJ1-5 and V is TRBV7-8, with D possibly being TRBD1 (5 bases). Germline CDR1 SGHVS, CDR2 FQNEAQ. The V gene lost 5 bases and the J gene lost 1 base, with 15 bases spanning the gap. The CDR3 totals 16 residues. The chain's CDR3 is CASSPPRVLSNQPQHF. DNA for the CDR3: TGTGCCAGCAGCCCCCCCAGGGTTCTCAGCAATCAGCCCCAGCATTTT.

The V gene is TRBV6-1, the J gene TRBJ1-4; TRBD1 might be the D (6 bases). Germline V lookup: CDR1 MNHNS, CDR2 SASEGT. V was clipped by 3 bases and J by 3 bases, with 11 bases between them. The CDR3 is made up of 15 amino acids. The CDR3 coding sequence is TGTGCCAGCAGTGATATGACAGGAGCTAATGAAAAACTGTTTTTT. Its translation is CASSDMTGANEKLFF.

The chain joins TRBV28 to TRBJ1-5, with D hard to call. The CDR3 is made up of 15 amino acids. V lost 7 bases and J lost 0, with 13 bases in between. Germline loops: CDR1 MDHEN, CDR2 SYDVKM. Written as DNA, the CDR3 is TGTGCCAGCACACAAACCCTTATTAGCAATCAGCCCCAGCATTTT. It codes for CASTQTLISNQPQHF.

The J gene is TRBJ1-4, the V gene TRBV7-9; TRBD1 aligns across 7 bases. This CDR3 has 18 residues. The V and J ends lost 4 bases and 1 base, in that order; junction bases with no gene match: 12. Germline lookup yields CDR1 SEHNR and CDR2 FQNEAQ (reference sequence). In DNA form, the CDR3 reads TGTGCCAGCAGCTCGAGACAGGGTCTTGTCGGAACTAATGAAAAACTGTTTTTT. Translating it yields CASSSRQGLVGTNEKLFF. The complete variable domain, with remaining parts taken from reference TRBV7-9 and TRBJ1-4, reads DTGVSQNPRHKITKRGQNVTFRCDPISEHNRLYWYRQTLGQGPEFLTYFQNEAQLEKSRLLSDRFSAERPKGSFSTLEIQRTEQGDSAMYLCASSSRQGLVGTNEKLFFGSGTQLSVL.

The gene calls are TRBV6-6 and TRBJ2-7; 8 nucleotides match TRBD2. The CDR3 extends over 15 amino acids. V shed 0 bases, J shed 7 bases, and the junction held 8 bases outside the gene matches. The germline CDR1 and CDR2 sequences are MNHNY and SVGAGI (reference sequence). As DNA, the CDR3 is TGTGCCAGCAGTTACTCGGAACAGGGACTAGGGGAGCAGTACTTC. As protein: CASSYSEQGLGEQYF.

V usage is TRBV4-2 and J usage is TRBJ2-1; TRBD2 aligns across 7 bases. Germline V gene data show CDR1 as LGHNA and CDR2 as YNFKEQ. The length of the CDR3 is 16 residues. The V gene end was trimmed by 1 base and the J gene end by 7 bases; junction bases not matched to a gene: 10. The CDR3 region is CASSQGRGDSENEQFF. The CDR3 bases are TGTGCCAGCAGCCAAGGACGGGGGGATTCGGAGAATGAGCAGTTCTTC.

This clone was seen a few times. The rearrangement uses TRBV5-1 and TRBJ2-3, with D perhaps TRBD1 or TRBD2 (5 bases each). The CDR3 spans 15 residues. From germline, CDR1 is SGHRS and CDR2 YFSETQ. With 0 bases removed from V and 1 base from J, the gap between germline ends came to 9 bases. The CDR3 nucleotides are TGCGCCAGCAGCTTGGGCCGGGACGGCACAGATACGCAGTATTTT. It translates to CASSLGRDGTDTQYF. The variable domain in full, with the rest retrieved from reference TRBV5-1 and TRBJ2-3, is KAGVTQTPRYLIKTRGQQVTLSCSPISGHRSVSWYQQTPGQGLQFLFEYFSETQRNKGNFPGRFSGRQFSNSRSEMNVSTLELGDSALYLCASSLGRDGTDTQYFGPGTRLTVL.